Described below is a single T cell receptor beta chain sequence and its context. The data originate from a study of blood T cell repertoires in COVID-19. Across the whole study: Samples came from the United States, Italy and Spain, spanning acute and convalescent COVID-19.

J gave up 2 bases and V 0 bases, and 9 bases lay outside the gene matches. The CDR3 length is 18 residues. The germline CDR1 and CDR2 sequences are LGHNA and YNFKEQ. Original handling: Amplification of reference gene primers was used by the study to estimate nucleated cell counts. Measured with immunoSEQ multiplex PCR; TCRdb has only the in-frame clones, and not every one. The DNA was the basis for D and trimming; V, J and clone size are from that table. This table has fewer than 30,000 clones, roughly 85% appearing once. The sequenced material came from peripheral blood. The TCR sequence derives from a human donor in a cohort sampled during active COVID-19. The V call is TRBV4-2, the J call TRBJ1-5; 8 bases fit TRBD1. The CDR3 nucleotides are TGTGCCAGCAGCCAAGAGGGCAGGGGGCTAGGGGGCAATCAGCCCCAGCATTTT. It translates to CASSQEGRGLGGNQPQHF.